This T cell receptor beta chain was found in a study of T cell responses to AZD1222 COVID-19 vaccine. Study-wide findings and caveats: Sampled repertoires all dated from after the peak T cell response. Of the AZD1222 recipients, only 6 or 7 were seropositive at baseline.

A note on this clone: Its antigen is not known.

Clones were sequenced by immunoSEQ multiplex PCR, and TCRdb holds only the in-frame ones, with some missing. Of more than 80,000 clones in the sample, around 85% were seen once. The analysis combined second doses at about 4 or about 12 weeks. This material consisted of peripheral blood, taken 28 days after the second AZD1222 dose. The clonotype originates from an adult who received the AZD1222 COVID-19 vaccine.

CDR3 bases: TGCGCCAGCAGCACTATTGGGACGGCCGATAATTCACCCCTCCACTTT. Its translation: CASSTIGTADNSPLHF. V usage is TRBV5-1 and J usage is TRBJ1-6; D is perhaps TRBD1 (5 bases). Germline-derived CDR1 and CDR2 are SGHRS and YFSETQ. The CDR3 length is 16 residues. Trimming cost V 4 bases and J 5 bases, with 16 bases left between them.